This T cell receptor beta chain was profiled in a study of blood T cell repertoires in COVID-19. Overall study: Whether acute or convalescent, the COVID-19 samples came from the United States, Italy and Spain.

Germline CDR1 is SGHRS and CDR2 is YFSETQ. The CDR3 runs 16 residues. The V gene end was trimmed by 4 bases and the J gene end by 0 bases; junction bases not matched to a gene: 6. Clones were sequenced by immunoSEQ multiplex PCR, and TCRdb holds only the in-frame ones, with some missing. Among approximately 100,000 clones listed, around 91% were seen once. Material: peripheral blood. The rearrangement joins TRBV5-1 to TRBJ1-4; TRBD1 matches at 7 bases. This clonotype was obtained from a woman older than 75 with acute or convalescent COVID-19. The CDR3 spells CASSGDRSATNEKLFF. In DNA form, the CDR3 reads TGCGCCAGCAGCGGGGACAGAAGCGCAACTAATGAAAAACTGTTTTTT.